One and the same sample provided the 27 T cell receptor beta chains below, sequenced in a study of regulatory T cells in long-lasting Graves disease. Time point specified: persistent/refractory GD, antithyroid drugs over 5 years with positive TRAb. Preparation of the TCR library used RNA extracted from PBMCs. CDR3-region Arm-PCR and iRepertoire HTBI primers produced the TCR beta libraries. TCRdb re-called the multiplex PCR reads with MiXCR, one entry per CDR3 protein. The repertoire holds hundreds of thousands of distinct CDR3 sequences, with around a fifth as singletons. The sample consisted of peripheral blood mononuclear cells (PBMCs), taken when the disease was refractory, from a patient treated with antithyroid drugs. These receptors all stem from a female donor with Graves disease.

This clonotype was observed once. Given the absence of the conserved phenylalanine or tryptophan at the CDR3 end, a read error is likely. The rearrangement joins TRBV6-1 to TRBJ1-1; perhaps TRBD1 as D (5 bases). Per the germline V gene, CDR1 is MNHNS and CDR2 is SASEGT. V was shortened by 3 bases and J by 0 bases, with 17 bases between the two germline ends. The CDR3 loop spans 17 amino acids. The CDR3 DNA sequence: TGTGCCAGCAGTGAGATCCGGGGACGGCACATGAACACTGAAGCTTTCCTT. It is translated as CASSEIRGRHMNTEAFL.

In this sample, this clonotype turned up many times. V and J are TRBV6-5 and TRBJ1-5; unclear D gene. Between the trimmed V and J ends, which lost 4 bases and 3 bases, there was a span of 16 bases. Germline V gives CDR1 MNHEY, CDR2 SVGAGI. The CDR3 is made up of 16 amino acids. The CDR3 loop is CASSFRGLGPNQPQHF. The CDR3 DNA reads TGTGCCAGCAGTTTCCGAGGGCTTGGGCCCAATCAGCCCCAGCATTTT.

This clonotype was observed many times. The J gene is TRBJ1-1, the V gene TRBV6-1; 11 nucleotides align to TRBD1. CDR1 and CDR2 from the germline V gene are MNHNS and SASEGT. Losses at the gene ends were 6 bases for V and 0 bases for J; bases not matched to a gene: 6. This CDR3 is built from 16 residues. CDR3 residues: CASRDRGPGVNTEAFF. The DNA of the CDR3 is TGTGCCAGCAGGGACAGGGGGCCTGGTGTGAACACTGAAGCTTTCTTT.

V gene TRBV20-1 combines with J gene TRBJ1-2, with 12 positions matching TRBD1. The J segment lost 4 bases and the V segment lost 0 bases, leaving 6 bases of the junction unmatched. The CDR3 is 16 amino acids. Looked up from germline, CDR1 is DFQATT and CDR2 is SNEGSKA (reference sequence). The CDR3 DNA sequence: TGCAGTGCTAGAGATGGGACAGGGGGCGCCGCCTATGGCTACACCTTC. It translates to CSARDGTGGAAYGYTF.

The CDR3 nucleotides are TGTGCCAGCAGGCCCCGGGAGGCACGGTCACCCCTCCACTTT. This gives the protein CASRPREARSPLHF. V and J are TRBV6-1 and TRBJ1-6, with unresolved D. The CDR3 has 14 residues. Between the trimmed V and J ends, which lost 6 bases and 10 bases, there was a span of 16 bases. Germline V gene sequence: CDR1 MNHNS, CDR2 SASEGT.

This clonotype was counted many times. This chain links TRBV7-2 with TRBJ2-7; TRBD2 agrees at 7 bases. V shed 3 bases and J 4 bases; nucleotides not matched to a gene: 6. The CDR3 is 14 amino acids. The germline V gene encodes CDR1 SGHTA and CDR2 FQGNSA. The CDR3 coding sequence is TGTGCCAGCAGCTTCTCCGGGAGGACTTACGAGCAGTACTTC. Translating it yields CASSFSGRTYEQYF.

This clonotype was counted between two and nine times. The V call is TRBV2, the J call TRBJ2-1, with TRBD1 matching 11 bases. Germline V gene sequence: CDR1 SNHLY, CDR2 FYNNEI. With 6 bases clipped from V and 6 bases from J, the junction kept 13 bases outside the gene matches. CDR3 length: 17 amino acids. The CDR3: CASRGDRGNPAGNEQFF. CDR3 DNA: TGTGCCAGCAGGGGGGACAGGGGGAATCCAGCGGGCAATGAGCAGTTCTTC. The whole variable domain, remainder taken from reference TRBV2 and TRBJ2-1, is EPEVTQTPSHQVTQMGQEVILRCVPISNHLYFYWYRQILGQKVEFLVSFYNNEISEKSEIFDDQFSVERPDGSNFTLKIRSTKLEDSAMYFCASRGDRGNPAGNEQFFGPGTRLTVL.

V is TRBV13 and J is TRBJ2-7, with D possibly TRBD2 on 7 matching bases. CDR1 and CDR2 from the germline V gene are PRHDT and FYEKMQ (reference sequence). The CDR3 totals 17 residues. Trimming removed 4 bases at V and 5 bases at J, with 24 bases between. The CDR3 is CASSSLGRRNRAHEQYF. For the CDR3, the DNA is TGTGCCAGCAGCTCCCTCGGGAGGAGAAACAGGGCCCACGAGCAGTACTTC.

This clonotype was picked up many times. CDR3: CASSPVGGGAEKLFF. In DNA, the CDR3 is TGTGCCAGCAGTCCTGTGGGGGGTGGAGCTGAAAAACTGTTTTTT. This chain links TRBV12-3 or TRBV12-4 with TRBJ1-4; possibly TRBD1 for D (5 bases). Trimming removed 5 bases at V and 7 bases at J, with 17 bases between. There are 15 residues in the CDR3.

The rearrangement links TRBV19 to TRBJ1-5; 11 nucleotides agree with TRBD1. Germline-derived CDR1 and CDR2 are LNHDA and SQIVND (reference sequence). The V segment lost 3 bases and the J segment 9 bases; nucleotides outside the gene matches: 7. The CDR3 extends over 15 amino acids. The DNA for the CDR3 is TGTGCCAGTAGTATCGGGACAGGGGGTTTGTGGCCCCAGCATTTT. This gives the protein CASSIGTGGLWPQHF.

This clonotype has ten or more counts. The genes are TRBV2 and TRBJ2-7; TRBD1 aligns across 7 bases. Per the germline V gene, CDR1 is SNHLY and CDR2 is FYNNEI. The CDR3 totals 14 residues. V was pared by 8 bases and J by 1 base, with 8 bases of the junction left unmatched. This chain's CDR3 is CASVVGTVSYEQYF. CDR3 in DNA: TGTGCCAGCGTAGTCGGGACAGTTTCCTACGAGCAGTACTTC.

This clonotype has just one count. This rearrangement joins TRBV6-2 or TRBV6-3 to TRBJ2-6; D gene ambiguous. The germline V gene encodes CDR1 MNHEY and CDR2 SVGEGT. The CDR3 is made up of 18 amino acids. The V and J ends lost 7 bases and 0 bases respectively, with 19 bases between them. The CDR3 coding sequence is TGTGCCAGCAAAGCGCCCTCAGGACGGATCTCTGGGGCCAACGTCCTGACTTTC. Its protein product is CASKAPSGRISGANVLTF.

The rearrangement joins TRBV19 to TRBJ2-7; D unclear. Per the germline V gene, CDR1 is LNHDA and CDR2 is SQIVND (reference sequence). With 0 bases removed from V and 2 bases from J, the gap between germline ends came to 11 bases. This CDR3 spans 15 amino acids. CDR3 nucleotides: TGTGCCAGTAGTATAGAGGGCAGAGGCCCCTACGAGCAGTACTTC. Translating it yields CASSIEGRGPYEQYF.

There are many counts of this clonotype. The J gene is TRBJ2-7, the V gene TRBV11-2; no clear D gene. Trimming took 5 bases from V and 0 from J, leaving 5 bases between them. The CDR3 has 12 amino acids. The germline gives CDR1 SGHAT, CDR2 FQNNGV. CDR3 amino acids: CASSPSSYEQYF. The CDR3 coding sequence is TGTGCCAGCAGCCCGAGCTCCTACGAGCAGTACTTC.

The V call is TRBV4-3, the J call TRBJ2-7; D remains unclear. The V end was cut by 1 base, the J end by 0 bases, with 10 bases between. Per the germline V gene, CDR1 is LGHNA and CDR2 is YSLEER. The CDR3 covers 15 residues. The CDR3 here is CASSQGLVSSYEQYF. CDR3 DNA sequence: TGCGCCAGCAGCCAAGGGTTGGTCAGCTCCTACGAGCAGTACTTC.

The chain uses TRBV3-1 and TRBJ2-7, with unresolved D. This CDR3 is 12 amino acids long. V shed 5 bases and J shed 4 bases, with 9 bases lying between them. Germline V gene lookup returns CDR1 LGHDT and CDR2 YNNKEL (reference sequence). The CDR3 loop is CASSSVHYEQYF. The CDR3 nucleotides are TGTGCCAGCAGCAGCGTTCATTACGAGCAGTACTTC.

The chain uses TRBV5-4 and TRBJ1-6, with 7 bases that match TRBD1. The germline V gene has CDR1 SGHNT and CDR2 YYREEE (reference sequence). Trimming cost V 3 bases and J 10 bases; bases outside gene matches: 7. The CDR3 spans 14 residues. CDR3 bases: TGTGCCAGCAGCTCGGGGACAGAATACTCACCCCTCCACTTT. It yields the protein CASSSGTEYSPLHF.

This clonotype occurred many times. CDR3 nucleotide sequence: TGTGCCAGCAGCCTACAGGGGCCAACAACTGAAGCTTTCTTT. It encodes CASSLQGPTTEAFF. The chain carries TRBV6-1 and TRBJ1-1; 7 bases are shared with TRBD1. The V gene's germline CDR1 is MNHNS and CDR2 SASEGT. The ends lost 6 bases at V and 5 bases at J; junction bases unmatched: 9. This CDR3 contains 14 residues.

Ten or more counts support this clonotype. The V gene is TRBV28, the J gene TRBJ2-2; D not resolved. CDR1 is MDHEN, CDR2 SYDVKM, per germline. The length of the CDR3 is 13 residues. Trimming stripped 4 bases from V and 3 bases from J, with 6 bases between. CDR3 in DNA: TGTGCCAGCAGTTCTTTTCACACCGGGGAGCTGTTTTTT. As protein: CASSSFHTGELFF. Full variable domain (remainder filled in from reference TRBV28 and TRBJ2-2): DVKVTQSSRYLVKRTGEKVFLECVQDMDHENMFWYRQDPGLGLRLIYFSYDVKMKEKGDIPEGYSVSREKKERFSLILESASTNQTSMYLCASSSFHTGELFFGEGSRLTVL.

This clonotype was detected only a few times. V usage is TRBV12-3 or TRBV12-4 and J usage is TRBJ1-1; no reliable D call. The germline V and J ends were trimmed by 6 bases and 1 base, with 18 bases remaining between them. The CDR3 is 16 amino acids. CDR3 sequence reads: CASSEAPAHPNTEAFF. The CDR3 bases are TGTGCCAGCAGCGAAGCGCCGGCTCACCCGAACACTGAAGCTTTCTTT.

This chain connects TRBV5-1 to TRBJ2-5, with D hard to call. Germline V gene lookup returns CDR1 SGHRS and CDR2 YFSETQ. The ends were cut back, 0 bases at V and 9 bases at J, with 15 bases in the middle. This CDR3 contains 14 residues. CDR3 amino acids: CASSLEHRPTAQYF. DNA for the CDR3: TGCGCCAGCAGCTTGGAGCACAGACCTACTGCCCAGTACTTC.

Many counts were recorded for this clonotype. The chain carries TRBV2 and TRBJ2-5; either TRBD1 or TRBD2 may fit D (5 bases each). V shed 6 bases and J shed 5 bases, with 19 bases lying between them. The CDR3 spans 15 residues. CDR1 is SNHLY and CDR2 is FYNNEI in the germline V gene. CDR3 protein: CASRTSRDPWETQYF. The CDR3 DNA reads as TGTGCCAGCAGGACGAGCCGGGACCCTTGGGAGACCCAGTACTTC.

This clonotype was found a few times. The chain recombines TRBV5-6 with TRBJ2-1; D is uncertain. CDR1 is SGHDT, CDR2 YYEEEE, per germline. The CDR3 extends over 12 amino acids. V was trimmed by 1 base and J by 9 bases, leaving 8 bases between them. This CDR3 reads CASSLYPSEQFF. CDR3 sequence (DNA): TGTGCCAGCAGCTTGTATCCCTCTGAGCAGTTCTTC. The complete variable domain, with remaining parts taken from reference TRBV5-6 and TRBJ2-1, reads DAGVTQSPTHLIKTRGQQVTLRCSPKSGHDTVSWYQQALGQGPQFIFQYYEEEERQRGNFPDRFSGHQFPNYSSELNVNALLLGDSALYLCASSLYPSEQFFGPGTRLTVL.

This clonotype was detected many times. This chain uses TRBV18 with TRBJ2-5; no clear D. V was clipped by 1 base and J by 2 bases, with 5 bases between them. The CDR3 consists of 13 residues. Germline V gene data show CDR1 as KGHSH and CDR2 as LQKENI. This CDR3 is CASSPLEQETQYF. CDR3 DNA sequence: TGTGCCAGCTCACCACTGGAGCAAGAGACCCAGTACTTC.

This clonotype was seen at least ten times. This chain links TRBV28 with TRBJ1-6; D unclear. The CDR3 is 14 amino acids. Germline CDR1 is MDHEN and CDR2 is SYDVKM. V lost 5 bases and J lost 4, with 9 bases in between. CDR3 amino acids: CASSPTRYNSPLHF. The CDR3 DNA reads TGTGCCAGCAGTCCCACGCGGTATAATTCACCCCTCCACTTT.

This clonotype is a singleton in its sample. This chain links TRBV28 with TRBJ2-1; maybe TRBD2 (6 bases). This CDR3 is built from 14 residues. The V and J ends lost 8 bases and 3 bases respectively, with 14 bases between them. Germline CDR1 reads MDHEN; CDR2 reads SYDVKM. The CDR3 DNA sequence: TGTGCCAGCGCCCCCGGGGGAGACTACAATGAGCAGTTCTTC. This encodes CASAPGGDYNEQFF. Supplemented by reference TRBV28 and TRBJ2-1, the full variable domain reads DVKVTQSSRYLVKRTGEKVFLECVQDMDHENMFWYRQDPGLGLRLIYFSYDVKMKEKGDIPEGYSVSREKKERFSLILESASTNQTSMYLCASAPGGDYNEQFFGPGTRLTVL.

The V and J genes are TRBV6-1 and TRBJ1-1; the D is unclear. The V end was cut by 5 bases, the J end by 2 bases, with 15 bases between. Germline V gives CDR1 MNHNS, CDR2 SASEGT. This CDR3 has 15 amino acids. The CDR3 sequence is CASSPPGRLNTEAFF. CDR3 in DNA: TGTGCCAGCAGTCCCCCAGGCAGACTAAACACTGAAGCTTTCTTT.